One and the same sample provided the 31 T cell receptor beta chains below, sequenced in a study of T-cell memory formation after mild COVID-19. TCRdb redid the calling of the 5' RACE reads with MiXCR, one entry per CDR3 protein. The data hold some 120,000 distinct CDR3 sequences, with approximately 15% observed a single time. Input material: PBMCs or a T cell subset sorted from them (not recorded which). Every receptor here comes from an adult woman who had mild COVID-19 (a few samples of this study predate the infection). Cell type and time point are not known.

This clonotype came up a few times. The rearrangement joins TRBV11-2 to TRBJ2-1; no reliable D call. This CDR3 is 15 amino acids long. V gave up 4 bases and J gave up 7 bases, with 17 bases separating them. CDR1 is SGHAT, CDR2 FQNNGV, per germline. The CDR3 is CASSSWDDSANEQFF. The CDR3 DNA is TGTGCCAGCAGCTCCTGGGATGACTCAGCGAATGAGCAGTTCTTC.

The J gene is TRBJ1-2, the V gene TRBV29-1; D ambiguous. Germline loops: CDR1 SQVTM, CDR2 ANQGSEA. V lost 5 bases to trimming and J lost 8 bases, with 18 bases between them. The CDR3 has 13 residues. The CDR3 region has the DNA TGCAGCGTTAAAGGGTCATCCCTTAGCGGCTACACCTTC. Protein sequence: CSVKGSSLSGYTF.

This clonotype was picked up a small number of times. The rearrangement joins TRBV7-9 to TRBJ2-7; possibly TRBD2 for D (6 bases). Trimming removed 3 bases from V and 3 bases from J, with 9 bases in between. The V gene's germline CDR1 is SEHNR and CDR2 FQNEAQ (reference sequence). The CDR3 has 13 amino acids. CDR3 loop: CASSFGGLYEQYF. CDR3 nucleotides: TGTGCCAGCAGCTTCGGGGGACTCTACGAGCAGTACTTC.

This chain uses TRBV4-3 with TRBJ2-1; D not resolved. Germline V gene lookup returns CDR1 LGHNA and CDR2 YSLEER. The CDR3 contains 15 residues. Trimming cost V 0 bases and J 10 bases, with 16 bases left between them. CDR3 in amino acids: CASSQEISPSGEQFF. The CDR3 bases are TGCGCCAGCAGCCAAGAAATATCCCCCTCCGGGGAGCAGTTCTTC.

The rearrangement links TRBV12-3 or TRBV12-4 to TRBJ2-3; D ambiguous. There are 12 residues in the CDR3. V was clipped by 8 bases and J by 3 bases, with 9 bases between them. The DNA of the CDR3 is TGTGCCAGCCGGTTGGTAACAGATACGCAGTATTTT. It specifies CASRLVTDTQYF.

This chain links TRBV9 with TRBJ2-7; tentatively, D is TRBD1 or TRBD2 (5 bases each). Trimming removed 0 bases at V and 5 bases at J, with 9 bases between. The CDR3 extends over 13 amino acids. CDR1 is SGDLS, CDR2 YYNGEE, per germline. The CDR3 DNA follows: TGTGCCAGCAGCGTAGATAGGGACCACGAGCAGTACTTC. Translated: CASSVDRDHEQYF.

This clonotype was seen more than once but under ten times. This chain uses TRBV11-3 with TRBJ2-1; D is perhaps TRBD1 (6 bases). The germline V gene has CDR1 SGHNT and CDR2 YENEEA. The length of the CDR3 is 19 residues. Trimming took 1 base from V and 4 from J, leaving 23 bases between them. The CDR3 sequence: CASSLVGVWGQADYNEQFF. CDR3 bases: TGTGCCAGCAGCTTAGTAGGGGTCTGGGGGCAAGCGGATTACAATGAGCAGTTCTTC.

Written as DNA, the CDR3 is TGTGCCAGCAGTTCCGGGGACAGGGTCGCGAACACCGGGGAGCTGTTTTTT. Translating gives CASSSGDRVANTGELFF. The chain recombines TRBV12-3 or TRBV12-4 with TRBJ2-2; TRBD1 matches at 9 bases. V shed 4 bases, J shed 0 bases, and the junction held 6 bases outside the gene matches. The CDR3 extends over 17 amino acids.

This clonotype has only a few counts. The rearrangement uses TRBV5-1 and TRBJ2-2; 10 nucleotides align to TRBD1. The CDR3 has 15 residues. Trimming took 5 bases from V and 6 from J; bases not matched to a gene: 7. Per the germline V gene, CDR1 is SGHRS and CDR2 is YFSETQ. CDR3 protein: CASSSGTGAPGELFF. The CDR3 DNA sequence: TGCGCCAGCAGTTCCGGGACAGGGGCTCCCGGGGAGCTGTTTTTT.

The chain employs TRBV5-1 and TRBJ2-7; possible D gene TRBD1, 6 bases. Germline V gene sequence: CDR1 SGHRS, CDR2 YFSETQ. The CDR3 has 13 residues. V lost 3 bases to trimming and J lost 3 bases, with 10 bases between them. The CDR3 is CASSWDTVYEQYF. The CDR3 DNA is TGCGCCAGCAGCTGGGACACCGTCTACGAGCAGTACTTC.

This clonotype was observed a few times. The chain joins TRBV20-1 to TRBJ1-1, with D unclear. V was trimmed by 3 bases and J by 8 bases, leaving 19 bases between them. Germline values: CDR1 DFQATT, CDR2 SNEGSKA (reference sequence). The CDR3 runs to 14 residues. The CDR3 reads CSASGTIWSVEAFF. The CDR3 DNA follows: TGCAGTGCTAGCGGAACTATCTGGAGCGTCGAAGCTTTCTTT.

V and J are TRBV5-1 and TRBJ2-5; 7 nucleotides agree with TRBD2. The V segment lost 5 bases and the J segment 4 bases; nucleotides outside the gene matches: 14. Germline CDR1 is SGHRS and CDR2 is YFSETQ. This CDR3 has 16 residues. CDR3 coding DNA: TGCGCCAGCAGATACCGGGGGGACCATCAGGTAGAGACCCAGTACTTC. Encoded protein: CASRYRGDHQVETQYF.

The chain employs TRBV5-6 and TRBJ2-7; D might be TRBD1 (5 bases). The CDR3 has 11 residues. CDR1 and CDR2 from the germline V gene are SGHDT and YYEEEE. Trimming removed 1 base from V and 9 bases from J, with 8 bases in between. CDR3 region: CASSLRTSQYF. The CDR3 DNA sequence: TGTGCCAGCAGCTTGAGGACATCGCAGTACTTC.

The genes are TRBV5-4 and TRBJ2-1; perhaps D is TRBD1 or TRBD2 (5 bases each). Germline V CDR1 and CDR2: SGHNT, YYREEE (reference sequence). The CDR3 runs 16 residues. V lost 7 bases, J lost 5 bases, and 22 bases lay in between. This CDR3 reads CASGGEGPTKNNEQFF. The DNA for the CDR3 is TGTGCCAGCGGGGGTGAAGGCCCAACCAAAAACAATGAGCAGTTCTTC.

This chain links TRBV7-2 with TRBJ2-1; 7 nucleotides agree with TRBD1. V lost 5 bases to trimming and J lost 0 bases; unmatched junction nucleotides: 10. This CDR3 is 17 amino acids long. Germline V gives CDR1 SGHTA, CDR2 FQGNSA. CDR3 DNA: TGTGCCAGCAGCCTTAGATCAGGACAGGTCTCCTACAATGAGCAGTTCTTC. Amino acids: CASSLRSGQVSYNEQFF.

This clonotype was seen a handful of times. The chain combines TRBV12-3 or TRBV12-4 with TRBJ2-5, with D possibly being TRBD1 (5 bases). The CDR3 contains 12 residues. The V and J ends lost 5 bases and 5 bases respectively, with 9 bases between them. The chain's CDR3 is CASSRQMETQYF. CDR3 DNA sequence: TGTGCCAGCAGTCGACAGATGGAGACCCAGTACTTC.

This clonotype was seen at least ten times. The chain uses TRBV6-5 and TRBJ2-5; TRBD1 or TRBD2 may be the D gene (7 bases each). Trimming removed 0 bases at V and 5 bases at J, with 25 bases between. The CDR3 sequence is 19 residues long. Germline V gives CDR1 MNHEY, CDR2 SVGAGI. The CDR3 loop is CASSYSKPSRQGGWETQYF. Here the CDR3 DNA reads TGTGCCAGCAGTTACTCGAAGCCCTCTAGACAGGGAGGGTGGGAGACCCAGTACTTC.

Concerning this clonotype: One base away lies a much larger clone, so this may be a sequencing read error. The rearrangement uses TRBV9 and TRBJ2-7; perhaps TRBD2 as D (5 bases). In germline, CDR1 is SGDLS, CDR2 YYNGEE. CDR3 size: 14 residues. CDR3 loop: CDSSVSGSPYEQYF. CDR3 nucleotide sequence: TGTGACAGCAGCGTAAGCGGCAGCCCCTACGAGCAGTACTTC. Combining the CDR3 with reference TRBV9 and TRBJ2-7 gives the whole variable domain DSGVTQTPKHLITATGQRVTLRCSPRSGDLSVYWYQQSLDQGLQFLIQYYNGEERAKGNILERFSAQQFPDLHSELNLSSLELGDSALYFCDSSVSGSPYEQYFGPGTRLTVT.

J is TRBJ2-7 and V is TRBV6-6, with a tentative D call TRBD1 (5 bases). V was shortened by 2 bases and J by 0 bases, with 14 bases between the two germline ends. The CDR3 contains 16 residues. Germline values: CDR1 MNHNY, CDR2 SVGAGI (reference sequence). The CDR3 DNA reads as TGTGCCAGCAGTTACGGGCGACAGCTAAACTCCTACGAGCAGTACTTC. Residues: CASSYGRQLNSYEQYF.

This clonotype came up a few times. The V and J genes are TRBV27 and TRBJ2-7; perhaps TRBD2 as D (5 bases). This CDR3 is 12 amino acids long. From germline, CDR1 is MNHEY and CDR2 SMNVEV (reference sequence). V was clipped by 0 bases and J by 7 bases, with 7 bases between them. In DNA, the CDR3 is TGTGCCAGCAGTTTATCCGGCGGGGAGCAGTACTTC. This translates into CASSLSGGEQYF.

In this sample, this clonotype turned up once. The chain couples TRBV18 to TRBJ2-7; a possible D gene is TRBD1 (6 bases). Germline lookup yields CDR1 KGHSH and CDR2 LQKENI. The CDR3 sequence is 15 residues long. Deletions cut 10 bases from V and 2 bases from J, with 21 bases between. The CDR3 here is CATAPPDSYTYEQYF. The CDR3, as DNA: TGTGCCACTGCACCGCCGGACAGCTACACCTACGAGCAGTACTTC.

This clonotype has only a few counts. The V and J genes are TRBV9 and TRBJ2-1; 11 bases agree with TRBD2. The V segment lost 7 bases and the J segment 5 bases; nucleotides outside the gene matches: 5. From germline, CDR1 is SGDLS and CDR2 YYNGEE. This CDR3 has 14 amino acids. The CDR3 DNA sequence: TGTGCCAGCGGCCTAGCGGGAGGCCACAATGAGCAGTTCTTC. This codes for CASGLAGGHNEQFF.

This clonotype was detected only a few times. This sequence joins TRBV5-1 and TRBJ2-1, with TRBD1 identical over 7 bases. The CDR3 extends over 14 amino acids. Germline V lookup: CDR1 SGHRS, CDR2 YFSETQ. The V and J ends lost 1 base and 6 bases, in that order; junction bases with no gene match: 4. This CDR3 reads CASSLYPGGNEQFF. CDR3 in DNA: TGCGCCAGCAGCTTGTATCCAGGGGGCAATGAGCAGTTCTTC.

V is TRBV4-1 and J is TRBJ2-3, with 11 positions matching TRBD1. The length of the CDR3 is 17 residues. J lost 0 bases, V lost 4 bases, and 6 bases had no gene match. Germline CDR1 reads MGHRA; CDR2 reads YSYEKL. CDR3 loop: CASSRSGTGGSTDTQYF. Written as DNA, the CDR3 is TGCGCCAGCAGCCGTTCCGGGACAGGGGGAAGCACAGATACGCAGTATTTT.

The rearrangement links TRBV6-2 or TRBV6-3 to TRBJ2-5, with D maybe TRBD2 (5 bases). Trimming removed 5 bases from V and 5 bases from J, with 18 bases in between. There are 15 residues in the CDR3. Germline V gives CDR1 MNHEY, CDR2 SVGEGT. The CDR3 is CASSPPRGTGETQYF. CDR3 nucleotide sequence: TGTGCCAGCAGTCCCCCCCGGGGTACTGGGGAGACCCAGTACTTC.

Points on this clonotype: The junction departs from germline at one end; a sequencing error may be responsible. The chain couples TRBV20-1 to TRBJ1-1; D call uncertain. The CDR3 is 10 residues long. Looked up from germline, CDR1 is DFQATT and CDR2 is SNEGSKA (reference sequence). CDR3 coding DNA: TGCAGTGTCGCGAACGCTGAAGCTTTCTTT. Translation: CSVANAEAFF.

The sample holds many counts of this clonotype. The genes are TRBV27 and TRBJ2-1; no firm D call. The CDR3 has 12 amino acids. V lost 10 bases and J 8 bases, leaving 15 bases between the germline ends. CDR1 MNHEY and CDR2 SMNVEV come from the germline V gene (reference sequence). The CDR3 reads CAINRIGHEQFF. The DNA for the CDR3 is TGTGCCATCAACCGAATCGGGCATGAGCAGTTCTTC.

The gene calls are TRBV9 and TRBJ2-4, with D perhaps given as TRBD1 or TRBD2 (5 bases each). The V gene's germline CDR1 is SGDLS and CDR2 YYNGEE. Deletions cut 4 bases from V and 2 bases from J, with 16 bases between. This CDR3 has 16 amino acids. CDR3 region: CASSPEGRDPKNIQYF. DNA for the CDR3: TGTGCCAGCAGCCCGGAAGGCAGGGACCCCAAAAACATTCAGTACTTC.

This clonotype occurred a few times. The chain is built from TRBV27 and TRBJ1-1; maybe TRBD1 (5 bases). Trimming removed 3 bases at V and 1 base at J, with 12 bases between. CDR1 and CDR2 (germline): MNHEY, SMNVEV (reference sequence). The CDR3 runs to 15 residues. CDR3 region: CASSFAGTGNTEAFF. In nucleotides, the CDR3 is TGTGCCAGCAGTTTTGCCGGGACGGGGAACACTGAAGCTTTCTTT.

V gene TRBV20-1 combines with J gene TRBJ2-2; D could derive from TRBD1 or TRBD2 (6 bases each). This CDR3 spans 17 amino acids. Germline CDR1 DFQATT, CDR2 SNEGSKA (reference sequence). V lost 0 bases to trimming and J lost 1 base, with 15 bases between them. The CDR3 sequence: CSARDFRGQENTGELFF. CDR3 sequence (DNA): TGCAGTGCTAGAGATTTCCGGGGGCAGGAGAACACCGGGGAGCTGTTTTTT.

The chain combines TRBV20-1 with TRBJ2-1; 11 nucleotides align to TRBD1. The CDR3 is made up of 15 amino acids. The germline gives CDR1 DFQATT, CDR2 SNEGSKA (reference sequence). Unmatched junction bases numbered 1, after V lost 2 bases and J lost 1 base. The CDR3 loop is CSARRDRGSYNEQFF. In nucleotides, the CDR3 is TGCAGTGCTAGACGGGACAGGGGGTCCTACAATGAGCAGTTCTTC.